This T cell receptor (beta chain) was recovered during a study of T cells after yellow fever vaccination. Regarding the study as a whole: A weaker but faster secondary response was observed, peaking on day 5 versus 15. Post-booster reappearance was seen for most primary-vaccination clones (about 96% CD4, roughly 86% CD8).

V was pared by 4 bases and J by 3 bases, with 12 bases of the junction left unmatched. The length of the CDR3 is 16 residues. The germline V gene has CDR1 SGHDT and CDR2 YYEEEE. There are many counts of this clonotype. Its antigen is as yet unknown. TCRdb itself ran the 5' RACE reads through MiXCR, one entry per CDR3 protein. The sample contains about 74,000 distinct CDR3 sequences, roughly 7.4% of which appear only once. The chain is built from TRBV5-6 and TRBJ2-7; TRBD2 matches at 8 bases. This specimen was CD8+ T cells sorted from PBMCs, taken less than 6 days after the first yellow fever vaccination. The clonotype originates from a man in his late teens or twenties who received the YFV17D yellow fever vaccine. CDR3 sequence reads: CASSRIPDSGNYEQYV. DNA of the CDR3: TGTGCCAGCAGCAGAATACCGGATAGCGGGAACTACGAGCAGTACGTC.